This T cell receptor (beta chain) was recovered during a study of blood T cell repertoires in COVID-19. The overall study: The United States, Italy and Spain supplied acute and convalescent COVID-19 samples.

In the authors' workflow: Cell counts per sample came from amplifying reference gene primers. This table comes from immunoSEQ multiplex PCR, and its TCRdb copy is limited to in-frame clones, with some not included. The DNA was the basis for D and trimming; V, J and clone size are from that table. This table holds some 100,000 clones, over 80% found once. The origin of this receptor is a man aged 45-60 years with active COVID-19. Sequenced sample: peripheral blood.

The CDR3 reads CASSSNEKLFF. CDR3 sequence (DNA): TGTGCCAGCAGTTCGAATGAAAAACTGTTTTTT. V gene TRBV6-5 combines with J gene TRBJ1-4, with no clear D. The CDR3 is 11 amino acids. V was clipped by 4 bases and J by 5 bases, with 2 bases between them. Germline lookup yields CDR1 MNHEY and CDR2 SVGAGI.